The 18 T cell receptor beta chains presented below share a single source sample, sequenced in a study of blood T cells in healthy people across ages. Then a second PCR, running about 6 to 11 cycles, was carried out with a sample-barcoded 5' primer and a J-beta primer mix. TCRdb re-called the 5' RACE reads with MiXCR, one entry per CDR3 protein. In the table there are over 600,000 distinct CDR3 sequences, approximately 53% of which are singletons. Sequencing was done on a sample of blood. Receptors were obtained from a man in his forties in good health.

The chain carries TRBV29-1 and TRBJ2-2, with a possible D match to TRBD1 (6 bases). The V gene's germline CDR1 is SQVTM and CDR2 ANQGSEA. CDR3 length: 13 amino acids. The V end lost 6 bases, the J end lost 1 base, and 9 bases lay between the germline ends. Here the CDR3 reads CSVQGGNTGELFF. The CDR3 DNA is TGCAGCGTCCAAGGGGGGAACACCGGGGAGCTGTTTTTT.

CDR3 in DNA: TGCGCCAGCAGCCAAGATCATCCGAATGAGCAGTTCTTC. Amino acids: CASSQDHPNEQFF. The V gene is TRBV4-3, the J gene TRBJ2-1, with D unresolved. V lost 0 bases and J lost 7, with 7 bases in between. This CDR3 region has 13 residues. Germline V gene lookup returns CDR1 LGHNA and CDR2 YSLEER.

The sample holds a few counts of this clonotype. DNA of the CDR3: TGTGCCAGCAGTGTCCAGAGCTCCTACGAGCAGTACTTC. Its translation is CASSVQSSYEQYF. This sequence joins TRBV27 and TRBJ2-7; the D is unclear. The CDR3 consists of 13 residues. Germline V CDR1 and CDR2: MNHEY, SMNVEV (reference sequence). Trimming removed 5 bases from V and 0 bases from J, with 8 bases in between.

This clonotype was counted only a few times. This sequence joins TRBV5-1 and TRBJ2-6; TRBD2 might be the D (6 bases). Germline CDR1 SGHRS, CDR2 YFSETQ. The CDR3 sequence is 16 residues long. V lost 3 bases to trimming and J lost 0 bases, with 10 bases between them. CDR3 nucleotides: TGCGCCAGCAGCTCGGGACTGATCTCTGGGGCCAACGTCCTGACTTTC. Protein: CASSSGLISGANVLTF.

The V gene is TRBV7-2, the J gene TRBJ2-4, with D perhaps assigned TRBD1 or TRBD2 (5 bases each). The J call may be incorrect, as the DNA end agrees better with TRBJ2-7. The germline V gene encodes CDR1 SGHTA and CDR2 FQGNSA. CDR3 length: 14 residues. The CDR3 nucleotides are TGTGCCAGCAGCTTAACGAGGGACCACTACGAGCAGTACTTC. Encoded protein: CASSLTRDHYEQYF.

The rearrangement links TRBV2 to TRBJ2-5, with D perhaps TRBD2 (6 bases). V dropped 1 base and J dropped 2 bases, with 17 bases sitting between them. The germline V gene encodes CDR1 SNHLY and CDR2 FYNNEI. The CDR3 loop spans 17 amino acids. The CDR3 DNA reads TGTGCCAGCAGTGAAGGATCCCAACCCGGGGGACAAGAGACCCAGTACTTC. This sequence encodes CASSEGSQPGGQETQYF.

This clonotype was found many times. V gene TRBV20-1 combines with J gene TRBJ2-7, with D unresolved. Trimming removed 4 bases from V and 0 bases from J, with 16 bases in between. The CDR3 is 15 residues long. Germline lookup yields CDR1 DFQATT and CDR2 SNEGSKA (reference sequence). CDR3 nucleotide sequence: TGCAGTGCTACCCCCGTAAACCATCTCTCCTACGAGCAGTACTTC. It codes for CSATPVNHLSYEQYF.

This clonotype was counted between two and nine times. This rearrangement joins TRBV7-2 to TRBJ2-5; 9 bases fit TRBD2. This CDR3 has 15 residues. The trim removed 5 bases at V and 1 base at J, leaving 5 bases unmatched. Germline V gene data show CDR1 as SGHTA and CDR2 as FQGNSA. CDR3 in DNA: TGTGCCAGCAGCCGTCTAGCGGGGAGCCAAGAGACCCAGTACTTC. Translating it yields CASSRLAGSQETQYF.

The chain joins TRBV20-1 to TRBJ2-3; the match to TRBD2 covers 7 bases. Germline CDR1 DFQATT, CDR2 SNEGSKA (reference sequence). CDR3 size: 17 residues. V shed 0 bases, J shed 0 bases, and the junction held 9 bases outside the gene matches. The CDR3 loop is CSARDRSRTRSTDTQYF. As DNA, the CDR3 is TGCAGTGCTAGAGATCGGTCTCGGACTAGGAGCACAGATACGCAGTATTTT.

V gene TRBV5-1 combines with J gene TRBJ2-7; the match to TRBD2 covers 8 bases. The J call may not be correct, given that the DNA end is closer to TRBJ2-5. The CDR3 sequence is 15 residues long. The germline gives CDR1 SGHRS, CDR2 YFSETQ. In DNA form, the CDR3 reads TGCGCCAGCAGCTTTTCAGCGGGGGAGCAAGAGACCCAGTACTTC. This translates into CASSFSAGEQETQYF.

The V and J genes are TRBV7-3 and TRBJ2-1; D is uncertain. This CDR3 is 16 amino acids long. From germline, CDR1 is SGHTA and CDR2 FQGTGA. With 2 bases removed from V and 7 bases from J, the gap between germline ends came to 18 bases. The CDR3 region has the DNA TGTGCCAGCAGCTTATCTAACGGGCCAAAAACAAATGAGCAGTTCTTC. It is translated as CASSLSNGPKTNEQFF.

This chain connects TRBV4-2 to TRBJ2-3, with D unresolved. The CDR3 loop spans 12 amino acids. The germline V and J ends were trimmed by 1 base and 4 bases, with 3 bases remaining between them. Germline V gives CDR1 LGHNA, CDR2 YNFKEQ. CDR3 DNA: TGTGCCAGCAGCCAAGGTTCAGATACGCAGTATTTT. This sequence encodes CASSQGSDTQYF.

The genes are TRBV6-5 and TRBJ2-3; the match to TRBD2 covers 13 bases. This CDR3 is 19 amino acids long. Germline CDR1 is MNHEY and CDR2 is SVGAGI. Trimming took 2 bases from V and 3 from J; bases not matched to a gene: 11. For the CDR3, the DNA is TGTGCCAGCAGTTACCCGACTAGCGGGGGGTCGGTTATTACAGATACGCAGTATTTT. It encodes CASSYPTSGGSVITDTQYF.

The gene calls are TRBV15 and TRBJ1-1; D may be TRBD1 (5 bases). Trimming pared 9 bases from V and 0 bases from J, leaving 11 bases between. CDR1 LNHNV and CDR2 YYDKDF come from the germline V gene (reference sequence). This CDR3 has 13 residues. This CDR3 reads CATGEGMNTEAFF. The CDR3 DNA is TGTGCCACGGGGGAGGGGATGAACACTGAAGCTTTCTTT.

This clonotype appeared a few times. The V gene is TRBV12-3 or TRBV12-4, the J gene TRBJ2-7; 8 positions match TRBD1. The CDR3 runs 14 residues. V shed 5 bases and J 5 bases; nucleotides not matched to a gene: 8. The DNA of the CDR3 is TGTGCCAGCAGTCGACTGACAGGGGCGGACGAGCAGTACTTC. Translating gives CASSRLTGADEQYF.

The V and J genes are TRBV24-1 and TRBJ1-2; no clear D gene. The CDR3 runs 12 residues. Germline V gives CDR1 KGHDR, CDR2 SFDVKD. V shed 2 bases and J shed 5 bases, with 5 bases lying between them. The CDR3 DNA is TGTGCCACCAGTGATTCAGGATATGGCTACACCTTC. Encoded protein: CATSDSGYGYTF.

This chain links TRBV11-3 with TRBJ2-1, with a weak D call TRBD1 (5 bases). The CDR3 extends over 11 amino acids. Germline-derived CDR1 and CDR2 are SGHNT and YENEEA. The V end was cut by 2 bases, the J end by 13 bases, with 9 bases between. As DNA, the CDR3 is TGTGCCAGCAGCTTATGGGGCCCTCAGTTCTTC. Translation gives CASSLWGPQFF. The full variable domain, completed using reference TRBV11-3 and TRBJ2-1, is EAGVVQSPRYKIIEKKQPVAFWCNPISGHNTLYWYLQNLGQGPELLIRYENEEAVDDSQLPKDRFSAERLKGVDSTLKIQPAELGDSAVYLCASSLWGPQFFGPGTRLTVL.

The J gene is TRBJ1-4, the V gene TRBV20-1, with D tentatively TRBD1 (5 bases). This CDR3 contains 14 residues. Germline V lookup: CDR1 DFQATT, CDR2 SNEGSKA (reference sequence). Trimming took off 6 bases at V and 11 bases at J, with 22 bases between the two ends. The CDR3 reads CSAAGPAPDGKLFF. DNA for the CDR3: TGCAGTGCAGCGGGACCCGCGCCGGATGGGAAACTGTTTTTT.